Following are 11 T cell receptor beta chains from one sample sequenced in a study of OX40 agonist ivuxolimab in advanced cancers. TCRdb keeps only in-frame clones here, not all; method: immunoSEQ multiplex PCR. The sample has 90,000 to 100,000 clones; around 90% are singletons. The specimen was CD4+ or CD8+ T cells sorted from blood, collected in a trial of the OX40 agonist ivuxolimab. The receptors derive from an adult with an advanced solid tumor such as melanoma, head and neck, liver or kidney cancer.

The chain uses TRBV4-3 and TRBJ2-1, with a weak D call TRBD1 (6 bases). Germline V CDR1 and CDR2: LGHNA, YSLEER. This CDR3 spans 16 amino acids. The V and J ends lost 4 bases and 4 bases respectively, with 17 bases between them. CDR3 sequence reads: CASSRNPGVGYNEQFF. The CDR3 DNA follows: TGCGCCAGCAGCCGGAACCCAGGGGTTGGGTACAATGAGCAGTTCTTC.

This chain uses TRBV7-9 with TRBJ2-7; the D gene is possibly TRBD2 (6 bases). Germline V CDR1 and CDR2: SEHNR, FQNEAQ (reference sequence). The ends were cut back, 3 bases at V and 2 bases at J, with 14 bases in the middle. CDR3 length equals 15 residues. CDR3 region: CASSLGGVGAYEQYF. CDR3 DNA sequence: TGTGCCAGCAGCTTGGGGGGAGTAGGTGCCTACGAGCAGTACTTC. The full variable domain, its missing parts supplied by reference TRBV7-9 and TRBJ2-7, is DTGVSQNPRHKITKRGQNVTFRCDPISEHNRLYWYRQTLGQGPEFLTYFQNEAQLEKSRLLSDRFSAERPKGSFSTLEIQRTEQGDSAMYLCASSLGGVGAYEQYFGPGTRLTVT.

The chain uses TRBV4-3 and TRBJ1-1; D may be TRBD1 (5 bases). V was cut by 4 bases and J by 0 bases, with 9 bases left in between. Germline lookup yields CDR1 LGHNA and CDR2 YSLEER. The CDR3 loop spans 14 amino acids. CDR3 in amino acids: CASSPTVMNTEAFF. CDR3 nucleotides: TGCGCCAGCAGCCCGACAGTTATGAACACTGAAGCTTTCTTT.

The genes are TRBV28 and TRBJ2-7; D uncertain. Trimming removed 3 bases at V and 4 bases at J, with 22 bases between. The CDR3 has 17 residues. In germline, CDR1 is MDHEN, CDR2 SYDVKM. DNA of the CDR3: TGTGCCAGCAGTTTTTTCCTCCGGACCCCAAAGGGTTACGAGCAGTACTTC. It is translated as CASSFFLRTPKGYEQYF. Together with reference TRBV28 and TRBJ2-7, the CDR3 gives the full variable domain: DVKVTQSSRYLVKRTGEKVFLECVQDMDHENMFWYRQDPGLGLRLIYFSYDVKMKEKGDIPEGYSVSREKKERFSLILESASTNQTSMYLCASSFFLRTPKGYEQYFGPGTRLTVT.

The chain recombines TRBV5-1 with TRBJ2-3, with D possibly being TRBD2 (6 bases). V lost 5 bases and J 6 bases, leaving 13 bases between the germline ends. The CDR3 extends over 13 amino acids. The germline V gene has CDR1 SGHRS and CDR2 YFSETQ. CDR3 nucleotides: TGCGCCAGCAGAGTGGAGGGGTCGGATACGCAGTATTTT. Translated: CASRVEGSDTQYF.

The count of this clone is one. This rearrangement joins TRBV19 to TRBJ1-3; D is uncertain. Germline V gene lookup returns CDR1 LNHDA and CDR2 SQIVND (reference sequence). V was shortened by 5 bases and J by 0 bases, with 11 bases between the two germline ends. The CDR3 sequence is 15 residues long. The CDR3 reads CASSLQTDSGNTIYF. DNA for the CDR3: TGTGCCAGTAGTCTTCAGACGGACTCTGGAAACACCATATATTTT.

The gene calls are TRBV12-5 and TRBJ1-1; weak D call: TRBD1 (5 bases). Germline CDR1 and CDR2: LGHNT and FRNRAP. Deletions cut 1 base from V and 1 base from J, with 16 bases between. This CDR3 comprises 17 residues. CDR3 amino acids: CASGLGETGSPNTEAFF. The CDR3 region has the DNA TGTGCTAGTGGTTTGGGGGAAACAGGTTCCCCGAACACTGAAGCTTTCTTT.

The rearrangement uses TRBV5-1 and TRBJ1-2; 9 bases are shared with TRBD1. The ends lost 4 bases at V and 4 bases at J; junction bases unmatched: 11. Germline V gene data show CDR1 as SGHRS and CDR2 as YFSETQ. This CDR3 is 16 amino acids long. This CDR3 is CASSPGTGTVAYGYTF. Written as DNA, the CDR3 is TGCGCCAGCAGCCCCGGGACAGGGACCGTAGCCTATGGCTACACCTTC. Together with reference TRBV5-1 and TRBJ1-2, the CDR3 gives the full variable domain: KAGVTQTPRYLIKTRGQQVTLSCSPISGHRSVSWYQQTPGQGLQFLFEYFSETQRNKGNFPGRFSGRQFSNSRSEMNVSTLELGDSALYLCASSPGTGTVAYGYTFGSGTRLTVV.

The chain couples TRBV7-3 to TRBJ2-6, with D uncertain. Per germline, CDR1 SGHTA and CDR2 FQGTGA. This CDR3 contains 17 residues. Trimming pared 4 bases from V and 0 bases from J, leaving 13 bases between. The CDR3 here is CASSSQRLLSGANVLTF. In DNA form, the CDR3 reads TGTGCCAGCAGCTCACAGAGACTCCTCTCTGGGGCCAACGTCCTGACTTTC.

The genes are TRBV5-5 and TRBJ2-7; D is perhaps TRBD2 (6 bases). CDR3 length: 15 residues. The germline CDR1 and CDR2 sequences are SGHKS and YYEKEE (reference sequence). Trimming pared 0 bases from V and 0 bases from J, leaving 10 bases between. Here the CDR3 DNA reads TGTGCCAGCAGCTTGGGGTGGGGGGACTCCTACGAGCAGTACTTC. Its protein is CASSLGWGDSYEQYF.

V gene TRBV11-3 combines with J gene TRBJ1-1; maybe TRBD1 (6 bases). Germline CDR1 reads SGHNT; CDR2 reads YENEEA. The CDR3 runs 14 residues. The V end lost 0 bases, the J end lost 2 bases, and 7 bases lay between the germline ends. CDR3 region: CASSLEGHNTEAFF. The DNA for the CDR3 is TGTGCCAGCAGCTTAGAGGGACATAACACTGAAGCTTTCTTT.